The subject of this entry is one TCR beta chain. A junction boundary mismatches the germline segment, possibly from a read error. This record comes from a study of technical replicates of blood from several donors. Using immunoSEQ multiplex PCR, the repertoire was profiled, and TCRdb retains in-frame clones only, with some absent. The profile shows approximately 73,000 clones, roughly 94% of them singletons. Germline V gives CDR1 SGHVS, CDR2 FQNEAQ. The CDR3 runs 15 residues. This receptor was identified in a human donor in good health. This chain uses TRBV7-8 with TRBJ2-7; 9 nucleotides agree with TRBD2. What was sequenced was T cells isolated from PBMCs. The DNA for the CDR3 is TGTGCCAGCAGCACAGGCGGCCTAGAGCGGGAGGCTTTTCGTTTC. It is translated as CASSTGGLEREAFRF. The entire variable domain, with the rest obtained from reference TRBV7-8 and TRBJ2-7, is as follows: GAGVSQSPRYKVAKRGQDVALRCDPISGHVSLFWYQQALGQGPEFLTYFQNEAQLDKSGLPSDRFFAERPEGSVSTLKIQRTQQEDSAVYLCASSTGGLEREAFRFGPGTRLTVT.